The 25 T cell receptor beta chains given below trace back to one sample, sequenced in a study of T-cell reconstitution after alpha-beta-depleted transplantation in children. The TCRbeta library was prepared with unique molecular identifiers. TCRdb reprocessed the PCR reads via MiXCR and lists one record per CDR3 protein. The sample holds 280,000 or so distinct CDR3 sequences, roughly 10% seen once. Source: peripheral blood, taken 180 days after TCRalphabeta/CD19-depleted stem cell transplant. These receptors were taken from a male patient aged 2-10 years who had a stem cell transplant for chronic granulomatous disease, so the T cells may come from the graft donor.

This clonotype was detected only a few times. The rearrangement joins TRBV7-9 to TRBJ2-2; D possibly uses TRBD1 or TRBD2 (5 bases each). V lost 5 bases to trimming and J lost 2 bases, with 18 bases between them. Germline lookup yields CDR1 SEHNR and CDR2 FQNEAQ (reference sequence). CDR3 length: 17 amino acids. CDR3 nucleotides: TGTGCCAGCAGCAGCATTTCTGGGACCAAAAACACCGGGGAGCTGTTTTTT. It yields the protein CASSSISGTKNTGELFF.

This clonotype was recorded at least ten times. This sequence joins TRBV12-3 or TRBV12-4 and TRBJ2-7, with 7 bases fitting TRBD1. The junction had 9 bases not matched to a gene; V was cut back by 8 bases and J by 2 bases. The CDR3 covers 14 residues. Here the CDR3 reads CASGAGTATYEQYF. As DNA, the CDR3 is TGTGCCAGCGGAGCCGGGACAGCAACCTACGAGCAGTACTTC.

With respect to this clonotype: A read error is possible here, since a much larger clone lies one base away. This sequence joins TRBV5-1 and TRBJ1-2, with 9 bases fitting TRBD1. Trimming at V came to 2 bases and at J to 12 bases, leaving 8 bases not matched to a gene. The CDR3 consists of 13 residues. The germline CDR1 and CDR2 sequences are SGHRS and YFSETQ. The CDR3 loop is CASSLRTGAGDTF. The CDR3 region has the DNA TGCGCCAGCAGCTTACGGACAGGGGCAGGCGACACCTTC. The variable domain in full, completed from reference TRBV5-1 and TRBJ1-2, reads KAGVTQTPRYLIKTRGQQVTLSCSPISGHRSVSWYQQTPGQGLQFLFEYFSETQRNKGNFPGRFSGRQFSNSRSEMNVSTLELGDSALYLCASSLRTGAGDTFGSGTRLTVV.

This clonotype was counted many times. The CDR3 DNA sequence: TGTGCCAGCAGCCAGGCCGGGACAGTGAACAATGAGCAGTTCTTC. As protein: CASSQAGTVNNEQFF. J is TRBJ2-1 and V is TRBV7-3, with TRBD1 matching over 7 bases. This CDR3 has 15 residues. The V segment lost 5 bases and the J segment 5 bases; nucleotides outside the gene matches: 9. CDR1 and CDR2 from the germline V gene are SGHTA and FQGTGA.

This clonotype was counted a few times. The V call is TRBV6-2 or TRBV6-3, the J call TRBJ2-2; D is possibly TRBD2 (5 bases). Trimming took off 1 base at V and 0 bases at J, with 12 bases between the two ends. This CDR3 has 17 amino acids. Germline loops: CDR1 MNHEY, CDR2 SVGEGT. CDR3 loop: CASSYLGGGSNTGELFF. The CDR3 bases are TGTGCCAGCAGTTACTTAGGAGGCGGTTCGAACACCGGGGAGCTGTTTTTT.

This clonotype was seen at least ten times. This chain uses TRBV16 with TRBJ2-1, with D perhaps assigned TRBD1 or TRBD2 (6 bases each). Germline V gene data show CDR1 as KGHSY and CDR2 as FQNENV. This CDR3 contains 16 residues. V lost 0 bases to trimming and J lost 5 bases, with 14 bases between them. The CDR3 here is CASSQSIGGRNNEQFF. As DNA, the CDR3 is TGTGCCAGCAGCCAATCGATTGGGGGGCGCAACAATGAGCAGTTCTTC.

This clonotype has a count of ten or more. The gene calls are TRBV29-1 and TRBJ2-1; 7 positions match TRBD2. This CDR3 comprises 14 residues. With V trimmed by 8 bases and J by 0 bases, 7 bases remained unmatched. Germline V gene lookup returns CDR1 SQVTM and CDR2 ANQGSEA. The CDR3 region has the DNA TGCAGCTCCCTGGTAGCGGGCTCCTACAATGAGCAGTTCTTC. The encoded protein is CSSLVAGSYNEQFF.

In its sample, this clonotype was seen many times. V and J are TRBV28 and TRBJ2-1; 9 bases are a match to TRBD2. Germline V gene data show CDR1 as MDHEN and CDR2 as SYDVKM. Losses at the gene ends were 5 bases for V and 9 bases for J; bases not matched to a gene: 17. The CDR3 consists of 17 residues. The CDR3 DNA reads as TGTGCCAGCAGTCTCCCCCGGGGAGCGGGAGGTGGTGCTGAGCAGTTCTTC. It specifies CASSLPRGAGGGAEQFF.

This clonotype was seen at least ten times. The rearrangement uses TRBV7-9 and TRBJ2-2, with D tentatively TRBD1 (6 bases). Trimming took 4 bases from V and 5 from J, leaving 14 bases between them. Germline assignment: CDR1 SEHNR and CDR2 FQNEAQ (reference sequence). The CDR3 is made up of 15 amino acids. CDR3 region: CASSSVGARTGELFF. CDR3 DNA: TGTGCCAGCAGCTCAGTGGGGGCGCGAACCGGGGAGCTGTTTTTT.

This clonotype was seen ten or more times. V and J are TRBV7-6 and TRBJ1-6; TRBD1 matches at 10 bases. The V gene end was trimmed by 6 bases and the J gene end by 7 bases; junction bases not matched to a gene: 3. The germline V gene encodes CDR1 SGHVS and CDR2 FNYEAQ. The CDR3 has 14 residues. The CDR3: CASSRGQGNSPLHF. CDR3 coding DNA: TGTGCCAGCAGTCGGGGACAGGGGAATTCACCCCTCCACTTT.

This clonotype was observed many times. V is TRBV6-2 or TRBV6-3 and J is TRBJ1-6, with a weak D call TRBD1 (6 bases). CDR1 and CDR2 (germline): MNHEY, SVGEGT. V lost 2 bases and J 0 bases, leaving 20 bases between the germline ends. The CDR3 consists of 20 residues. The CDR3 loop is CASSYRLWGLSSSYNSPLHF. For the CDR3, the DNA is TGTGCCAGCAGTTACCGGCTCTGGGGGCTATCTAGCTCCTATAATTCACCCCTCCACTTT.

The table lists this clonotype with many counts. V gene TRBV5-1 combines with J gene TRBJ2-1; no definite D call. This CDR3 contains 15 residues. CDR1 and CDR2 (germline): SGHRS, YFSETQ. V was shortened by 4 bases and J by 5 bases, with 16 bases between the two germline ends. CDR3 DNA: TGCGCCAGCAGCCTGTTTCGATCTCCCGACAATGAGCAGTTCTTC. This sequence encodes CASSLFRSPDNEQFF.

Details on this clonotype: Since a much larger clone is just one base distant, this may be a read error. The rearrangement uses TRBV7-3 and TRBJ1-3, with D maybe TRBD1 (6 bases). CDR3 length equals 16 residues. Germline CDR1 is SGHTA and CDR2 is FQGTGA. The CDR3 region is CASSLRGVYSGNTLYF. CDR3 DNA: TGTGCCAGCAGCCTAAGGGGGGTCTACTCTGGAAACACCCTATATTTT.

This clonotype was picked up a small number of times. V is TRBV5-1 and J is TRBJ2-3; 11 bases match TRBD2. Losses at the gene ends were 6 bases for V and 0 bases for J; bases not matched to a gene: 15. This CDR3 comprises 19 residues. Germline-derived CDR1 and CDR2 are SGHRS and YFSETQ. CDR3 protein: CASTTGETSGTGSTDTQYF. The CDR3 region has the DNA TGCGCCAGCACTACCGGAGAGACTAGCGGGACCGGGAGCACAGATACGCAGTATTTT.

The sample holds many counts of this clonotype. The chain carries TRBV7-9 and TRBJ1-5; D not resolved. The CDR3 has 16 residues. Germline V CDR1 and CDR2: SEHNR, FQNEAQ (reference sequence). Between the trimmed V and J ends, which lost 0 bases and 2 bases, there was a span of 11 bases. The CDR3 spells CASSLAVGKGNQPQHF. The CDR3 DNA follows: TGTGCCAGCAGCTTAGCTGTAGGGAAAGGCAATCAGCCCCAGCATTTT.

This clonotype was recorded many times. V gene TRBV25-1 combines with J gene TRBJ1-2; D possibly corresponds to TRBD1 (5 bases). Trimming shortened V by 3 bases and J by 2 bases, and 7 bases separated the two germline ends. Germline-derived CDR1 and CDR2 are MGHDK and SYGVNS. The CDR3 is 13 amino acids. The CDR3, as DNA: TGTGCCAGCAGTGAGGGACCGAACTATGGCTACACCTTC. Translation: CASSEGPNYGYTF.

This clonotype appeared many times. CDR3 protein: CASKALGTGKNEQFF. In DNA, the CDR3 is TGTGCCAGCAAGGCTTTGGGGACAGGGAAGAATGAGCAGTTCTTC. The V gene is TRBV27, the J gene TRBJ2-1; 9 bases match TRBD1. The V and J ends lost 7 bases and 7 bases, in that order; junction bases with no gene match: 11. The length of the CDR3 is 15 residues. Germline V lookup: CDR1 MNHEY, CDR2 SMNVEV (reference sequence).

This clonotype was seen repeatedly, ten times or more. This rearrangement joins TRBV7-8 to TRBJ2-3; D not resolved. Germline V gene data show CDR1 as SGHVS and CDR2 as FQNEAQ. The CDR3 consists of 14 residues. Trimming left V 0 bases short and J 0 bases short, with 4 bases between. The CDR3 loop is CASSLATSTDTQYF. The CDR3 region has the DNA TGTGCCAGCAGCTTAGCGACTAGCACAGATACGCAGTATTTT.

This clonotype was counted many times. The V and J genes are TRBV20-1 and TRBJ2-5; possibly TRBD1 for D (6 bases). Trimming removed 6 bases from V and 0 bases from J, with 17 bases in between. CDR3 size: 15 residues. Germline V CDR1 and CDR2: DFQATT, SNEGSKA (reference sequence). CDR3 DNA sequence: TGCAGTGCGATCGGGACAACCTGGTACCAAGAGACCCAGTACTTC. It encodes CSAIGTTWYQETQYF.

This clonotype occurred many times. CDR3 sequence: CASSLARPGQGADGELFF. CDR3 nucleotides: TGTGCCAGCAGCTTAGCTCGTCCGGGACAGGGGGCCGACGGGGAGCTGTTTTTT. The V gene is TRBV7-2, the J gene TRBJ2-2, with 12 bases that match TRBD1. With V trimmed by 0 bases and J by 7 bases, 9 bases remained unmatched. The CDR3 runs 18 residues. The germline CDR1 and CDR2 sequences are SGHTA and FQGNSA.

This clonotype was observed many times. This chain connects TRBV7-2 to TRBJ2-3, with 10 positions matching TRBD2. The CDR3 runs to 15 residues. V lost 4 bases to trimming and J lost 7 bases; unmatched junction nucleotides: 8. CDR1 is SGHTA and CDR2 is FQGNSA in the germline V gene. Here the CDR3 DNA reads TGTGCCAGCAGCTACTATGGGACTAGCGCAAATACGCAGTATTTT. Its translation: CASSYYGTSANTQYF.

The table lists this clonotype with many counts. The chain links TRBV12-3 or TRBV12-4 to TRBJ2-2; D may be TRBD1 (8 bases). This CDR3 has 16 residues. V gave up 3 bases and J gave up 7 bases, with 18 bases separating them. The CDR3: CASSLYRGGEGGELFF. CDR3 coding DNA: TGTGCCAGCAGTTTGTACAGGGGGGGTGAAGGCGGGGAGCTGTTTTTT.

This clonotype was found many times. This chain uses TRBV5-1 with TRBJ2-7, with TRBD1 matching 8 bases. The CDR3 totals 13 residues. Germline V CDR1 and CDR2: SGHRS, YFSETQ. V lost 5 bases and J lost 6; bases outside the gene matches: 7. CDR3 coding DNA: TGCGCCAGCAGGGGACAGGACGCAGGCGAGCAGTACTTC. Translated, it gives CASRGQDAGEQYF.

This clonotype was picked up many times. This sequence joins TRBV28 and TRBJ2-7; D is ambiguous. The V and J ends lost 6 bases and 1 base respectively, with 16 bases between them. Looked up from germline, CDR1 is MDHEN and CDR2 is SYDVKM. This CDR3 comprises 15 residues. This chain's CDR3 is CASSLTGDKSYEQYF. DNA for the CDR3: TGTGCCAGCAGCCTGACTGGTGACAAATCCTACGAGCAGTACTTC.

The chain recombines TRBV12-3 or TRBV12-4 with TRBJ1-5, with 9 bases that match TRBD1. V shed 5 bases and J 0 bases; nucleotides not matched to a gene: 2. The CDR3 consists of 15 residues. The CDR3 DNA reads TGTGCCAGCAGTATGACAGGGGGTAGCAATCAGCCCCAGCATTTT. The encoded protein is CASSMTGGSNQPQHF.